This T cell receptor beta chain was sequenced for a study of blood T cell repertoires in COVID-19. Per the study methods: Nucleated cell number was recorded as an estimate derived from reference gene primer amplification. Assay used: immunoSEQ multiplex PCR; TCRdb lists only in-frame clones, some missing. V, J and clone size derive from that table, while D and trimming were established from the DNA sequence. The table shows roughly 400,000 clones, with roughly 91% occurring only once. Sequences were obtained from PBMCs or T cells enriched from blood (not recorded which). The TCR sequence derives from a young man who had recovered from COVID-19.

The CDR3 loop is CAWSLAQTQYF. CDR3 nucleotides: TGTGCCTGGAGTCTCGCGCAGACCCAGTACTTC. The V call is TRBV30, the J call TRBJ2-5; no definite D call. V lost 2 bases and J lost 6, with 7 bases in between. The germline V gene has CDR1 GTSNPN and CDR2 SVGIG (reference sequence). The CDR3 spans 11 residues.